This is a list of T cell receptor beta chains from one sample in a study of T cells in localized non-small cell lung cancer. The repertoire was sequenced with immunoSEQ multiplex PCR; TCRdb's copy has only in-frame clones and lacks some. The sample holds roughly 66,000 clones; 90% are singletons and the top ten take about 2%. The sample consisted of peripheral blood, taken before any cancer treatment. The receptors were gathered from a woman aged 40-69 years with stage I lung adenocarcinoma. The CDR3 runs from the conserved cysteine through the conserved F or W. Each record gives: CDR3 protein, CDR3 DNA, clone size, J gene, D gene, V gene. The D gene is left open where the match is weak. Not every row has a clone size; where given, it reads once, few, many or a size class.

cdr3_aa: CASSGASSYEQYF; cdr3_nt: TGTGCCAGCAGTGGGGCTAGCTCCTACGAGCAGTACTTC; clone_size: once; j_call: TRBJ2-7; d_call: NA; v_call: TRBV2
cdr3_aa: CASSESLTYGYTF; cdr3_nt: TGTGCCAGCAGTGAGTCCCTTACCTATGGCTACACCTTC; clone_size: NA; j_call: TRBJ1-2; d_call: NA; v_call: TRBV25-1
cdr3_aa: CASRDGSSNQPQHF; cdr3_nt: TGTGCCAGCCGGGACGGATCTAGCAATCAGCCCCAGCATTTT; clone_size: NA; j_call: TRBJ1-5; d_call: NA; v_call: TRBV28
cdr3_aa: CASSLGAGYEQYF; cdr3_nt: TGTGCCAGCAGCTTGGGTGCGGGCTACGAGCAGTACTTC; clone_size: NA; j_call: TRBJ2-7; d_call: NA; v_call: TRBV5-4
cdr3_aa: CASSGQGALGQFF; cdr3_nt: TGTGCCAGCTCAGGGCAGGGGGCCTTAGGGCAGTTCTTC; clone_size: NA; j_call: TRBJ2-1; d_call: TRBD1; v_call: TRBV18
cdr3_aa: CSVAGGGNQPQHF; cdr3_nt: TGCAGCGTTGCAGGGGGCGGCAATCAGCCCCAGCATTTT; clone_size: NA; j_call: TRBJ1-5; d_call: TRBD1; v_call: TRBV29-1
cdr3_aa: CASSLSVGNTIYF; cdr3_nt: TGTGCCAGCAGCTTAAGTGTCGGAAACACCATATATTTT; clone_size: NA; j_call: TRBJ1-3; d_call: NA; v_call: TRBV27
cdr3_aa: CASSLLPDLSTDTQYF; cdr3_nt: TGCGCCAGCAGCTTGCTTCCCGACTTATCCACAGATACGCAGTATTTT; clone_size: NA; j_call: TRBJ2-3; d_call: NA; v_call: TRBV5-1
cdr3_aa: CASSLVLAGGRDTQYF; cdr3_nt: TGTGCCAGCAGCTTGGTACTAGCGGGAGGAAGGGATACGCAGTATTTT; clone_size: NA; j_call: TRBJ2-3; d_call: TRBD2; v_call: TRBV5-4
cdr3_aa: CAWSVPGQPQHF; cdr3_nt: TGTGCCTGGAGTGTCCCGGGACAGCCCCAGCATTTT; clone_size: NA; j_call: TRBJ1-5; d_call: NA; v_call: TRBV30
cdr3_aa: CASSVEGQGAPNTEAFF; cdr3_nt: TGTGCCAGCAGCGTAGAAGGACAGGGGGCGCCGAACACTGAAGCTTTCTTT; clone_size: NA; j_call: TRBJ1-1; d_call: TRBD1; v_call: TRBV9
cdr3_aa: CASSPDRTEAFF; cdr3_nt: TGTGCCAGCTCACCCGACCGCACTGAAGCTTTCTTT; clone_size: NA; j_call: TRBJ1-1; d_call: NA; v_call: TRBV18
cdr3_aa: CASSHTGQGGEKLFF; cdr3_nt: TGTGCCAGCAGCCATACTGGCCAGGGAGGGGAAAAACTGTTTTTT; clone_size: NA; j_call: TRBJ1-4; d_call: NA; v_call: TRBV6-6
cdr3_aa: CASSLGSPPKAGPYNEQFF; cdr3_nt: TGTGCCAGCAGCTTAGGAAGCCCGCCCAAAGCGGGGCCCTACAATGAGCAGTTCTTC; clone_size: NA; j_call: TRBJ2-1; d_call: TRBD2; v_call: TRBV7-9
cdr3_aa: CASSSWNSGRGYVDEQFF; cdr3_nt: TGTGCCAGCAGCTCATGGAATAGCGGGAGGGGATATGTAGATGAGCAGTTCTTC; clone_size: NA; j_call: TRBJ2-1; d_call: TRBD2; v_call: TRBV7-2
cdr3_aa: CASRLTDREHGYTF; cdr3_nt: TGTGCAAGTCGCTTAACGGACAGGGAACATGGCTACACCTTC; clone_size: NA; j_call: TRBJ1-2; d_call: NA; v_call: TRBV12-2
cdr3_aa: CASSLQYRLNQPQHF; cdr3_nt: TGTGCCAGCAGTCTTCAATACAGGCTCAATCAGCCCCAGCATTTT; clone_size: NA; j_call: TRBJ1-5; d_call: NA; v_call: TRBV27
cdr3_aa: CASSEALETEMDTEAFF; cdr3_nt: TGTGCCAGCAGTGAAGCGCTGGAGACAGAGATGGACACTGAAGCTTTCTTT; clone_size: NA; j_call: TRBJ1-1; d_call: NA; v_call: TRBV6-1
cdr3_aa: CASSRFSNSYNEQFF; cdr3_nt: TGTGCCAGTAGTCGGTTCAGTAACTCCTACAATGAGCAGTTCTTC; clone_size: NA; j_call: TRBJ2-1; d_call: NA; v_call: TRBV19
cdr3_aa: CASSFSSAGGAWDEQFF; cdr3_nt: TGCGCCAGCAGCTTTTCGTCTGCCGGGGGGGCCTGGGATGAGCAGTTCTTC; clone_size: NA; j_call: TRBJ2-1; d_call: TRBD2; v_call: TRBV5-1
cdr3_aa: CASSPITVNTEAFF; cdr3_nt: TGTGCCAGCAGCCCTATTACAGTTAACACTGAAGCTTTCTTT; clone_size: NA; j_call: TRBJ1-1; d_call: NA; v_call: TRBV9
cdr3_aa: CAWSVRAPATDGKGNQPQHF; cdr3_nt: TGTGCCTGGAGTGTAAGAGCCCCCGCGACGGACGGGAAGGGGAATCAGCCCCAGCATTTT; clone_size: NA; j_call: TRBJ1-5; d_call: NA; v_call: TRBV30
cdr3_aa: CASSDGPARNTEAFF; cdr3_nt: TGTGCCAGCAGTGATGGGCCCGCCCGGAACACTGAAGCTTTCTTT; clone_size: NA; j_call: TRBJ1-1; d_call: NA; v_call: TRBV6-1
cdr3_aa: CASRRTGTYGYTF; cdr3_nt: TGTGCCAGCAGACGGACAGGGACCTATGGCTACACCTTC; clone_size: NA; j_call: TRBJ1-2; d_call: TRBD1; v_call: TRBV28
cdr3_aa: CASSPQNNYEQYF; cdr3_nt: TGTGCCAGCTCACCCCAGAACAACTACGAGCAGTACTTC; clone_size: NA; j_call: TRBJ2-7; d_call: NA; v_call: TRBV18
cdr3_aa: CASSPLLAAYNEQFF; cdr3_nt: TGTGCCAGCAGCCCCCTTTTAGCGGCCTACAATGAGCAGTTCTTC; clone_size: NA; j_call: TRBJ2-1; d_call: NA; v_call: TRBV7-3
cdr3_aa: CAWIAPANYGYTF; cdr3_nt: TGTGCCTGGATTGCACCAGCTAACTATGGCTACACCTTC; clone_size: NA; j_call: TRBJ1-2; d_call: NA; v_call: TRBV30
cdr3_aa: CASREAMNTEAFF; cdr3_nt: TGTGCCAGCAGGGAGGCCATGAACACTGAAGCTTTCTTT; clone_size: few; j_call: TRBJ1-1; d_call: NA; v_call: TRBV7-3
cdr3_aa: CASSSYTGELFF; cdr3_nt: TGTGCCAGCAGCTCTTACACCGGGGAGCTGTTTTTT; clone_size: NA; j_call: TRBJ2-2; d_call: NA; v_call: TRBV7-2
cdr3_aa: CASTLSGNSQYF; cdr3_nt: TGTGCCAGCACCCTATCCGGAAATTCGCAGTATTTT; clone_size: NA; j_call: TRBJ2-3; d_call: NA; v_call: TRBV7-2
cdr3_aa: CARSLPLGSEQYF; cdr3_nt: TGTGCCAGAAGCCTCCCTTTAGGAAGCGAGCAGTACTTC; clone_size: once; j_call: TRBJ2-7; d_call: NA; v_call: TRBV5-3
cdr3_aa: CASSYTGVHQPQHF; cdr3_nt: TGTGCCAGCAGTTATACCGGGGTCCATCAGCCCCAGCATTTT; clone_size: NA; j_call: TRBJ1-5; d_call: NA; v_call: TRBV6-5
cdr3_aa: CASSPGQGSEKLFF; cdr3_nt: TGTGCCAGCAGCCCCGGACAGGGGAGTGAAAAACTGTTTTTT; clone_size: NA; j_call: TRBJ1-4; d_call: TRBD1; v_call: TRBV7-9
cdr3_aa: CATSRITGTGFSGYEKLFF; cdr3_nt: TGTGCCACCAGCAGGATAACCGGGACAGGCTTCTCGGGTTATGAAAAACTGTTTTTT; clone_size: NA; j_call: TRBJ1-4; d_call: TRBD1; v_call: TRBV15
cdr3_aa: CASSPFDQDYTEAFF; cdr3_nt: TGTGCCAGCTCACCATTCGACCAAGACTACACTGAAGCTTTCTTT; clone_size: NA; j_call: TRBJ1-1; d_call: NA; v_call: TRBV18
cdr3_aa: CASSQNSGNTIYF; cdr3_nt: TGTGCCAGCAGCCAGAACTCTGGAAACACCATATATTTT; clone_size: NA; j_call: TRBJ1-3; d_call: NA; v_call: TRBV14
cdr3_aa: CASSPDWNRGLFF; cdr3_nt: TGTGCCAGCAGCCCGGACTGGAACCGAGGCCTGTTCTTC; clone_size: NA; j_call: TRBJ2-1; d_call: NA; v_call: TRBV16
cdr3_aa: CASSQGTGTTNEKLFF; cdr3_nt: TGCGCCAGCAGCCAGGGTACAGGGACAACTAATGAAAAACTGTTTTTT; clone_size: NA; j_call: TRBJ1-4; d_call: NA; v_call: TRBV4-1
cdr3_aa: CASSSWDREQETQYF; cdr3_nt: TGTGCCAGCAGCTCCTGGGACAGGGAGCAAGAGACCCAGTACTTC; clone_size: NA; j_call: TRBJ2-5; d_call: TRBD1; v_call: TRBV7-2
cdr3_aa: CSVDWWISGTEAFF; cdr3_nt: TGCAGCGTTGACTGGTGGATTTCGGGGACTGAAGCTTTCTTT; clone_size: NA; j_call: TRBJ1-1; d_call: NA; v_call: TRBV29-1
cdr3_aa: CASSVGGSQGNGYTF; cdr3_nt: TGTGCCAGCAGCGTAGGAGGCAGTCAAGGGAATGGCTACACCTTC; clone_size: NA; j_call: TRBJ1-2; d_call: NA; v_call: TRBV9
cdr3_aa: CARSLSMDNREKLFF; cdr3_nt: TGTGCCAGAAGCTTGTCAATGGACAATCGCGAAAAACTGTTTTTT; clone_size: NA; j_call: TRBJ1-4; d_call: NA; v_call: TRBV5-3
cdr3_aa: CASSYGPGQTSFF; cdr3_nt: TGTGCCAGCAGTTACGGACCGGGACAAACTTCTTTCTTT; clone_size: NA; j_call: TRBJ1-1; d_call: NA; v_call: TRBV6-5
cdr3_aa: CASSVSGYGHEQYF; cdr3_nt: TGTGCCAGCAGCGTATCAGGGTACGGCCACGAGCAGTACTTC; clone_size: NA; j_call: TRBJ2-7; d_call: NA; v_call: TRBV9
cdr3_aa: CASSLGAGGYEQYF; cdr3_nt: TGTGCCAGCAGCCTGGGGGCGGGGGGTTACGAGCAGTACTTC; clone_size: NA; j_call: TRBJ2-7; d_call: TRBD2; v_call: TRBV9
cdr3_aa: CAWTGFYGYTF; cdr3_nt: TGTGCCTGGACGGGGTTCTATGGCTACACCTTC; clone_size: once; j_call: TRBJ1-2; d_call: NA; v_call: TRBV30